These T cell receptor beta chains were read from a single sample in a study of T cells after yellow fever vaccination. One entry per CDR3 protein results from TCRdb running MiXCR on the 5' RACE reads. Of 300,000 to 400,000 distinct CDR3 sequences in the sample, roughly 8% are singletons; the top ten hold 15% to 20%. Material: PBMCs, obtained 35 to 50 days after the first yellow fever vaccination. These receptor sequences come from a man aged 18-30 years who received the YFV17D yellow fever vaccine. Each CDR3 is given with its conserved first and last residue. The D gene is left open where the match is weak. Size is stated for part of the rows, as once, few or many counts, or as a class when the clone is expanded.

cdr3_length: 13
clone_size: -
j_call: TRBJ2-5
d_call: TRBD1
v_call: TRBV7-8
cdr3_aa: CASRQDRAGTQYF
cdr3_nt: TGTGCCAGCAGACAAGACAGGGCCGGGACCCAGTACTTC

cdr3_length: 11
clone_size: many
j_call: TRBJ2-3
d_call: -
v_call: TRBV29-1
cdr3_aa: CSVEDPDTQYF
cdr3_nt: TGCAGCGTTGAAGACCCCGATACGCAGTATTTT

cdr3_length: 15
clone_size: -
j_call: TRBJ2-6
d_call: TRBD2
v_call: TRBV7-2
cdr3_aa: CASSPPGRWANVLTF
cdr3_nt: TGTGCCAGCAGTCCCCCCGGGAGGTGGGCCAACGTCCTGACTTTC

cdr3_length: 17
clone_size: few
j_call: TRBJ2-2
d_call: -
v_call: TRBV7-6
cdr3_aa: CASSLIGGRSNTGELFF
cdr3_nt: TGTGCCAGCAGCTTAATAGGTGGCAGATCGAACACCGGGGAGCTGTTTTTT

cdr3_length: 14
clone_size: few
j_call: TRBJ2-3
d_call: -
v_call: TRBV7-9
cdr3_aa: CASSLDRLTDTQYF
cdr3_nt: TGTGCCAGCAGCTTAGACAGGCTCACAGATACGCAGTATTTT

cdr3_length: 18
clone_size: once
j_call: TRBJ2-5
d_call: -
v_call: TRBV5-5
cdr3_aa: CASSLLGGVDLRQETKYF
cdr3_nt: TGTGCCAGCAGCTTGTTAGGGGGAGTTGACCTGAGGCAAGAGACCAAGTACTTC

cdr3_length: 12
clone_size: many
j_call: TRBJ2-1
d_call: -
v_call: TRBV5-1
cdr3_aa: CASSLVYNEQFF
cdr3_nt: TGCGCCAGCAGTTTGGTCTACAATGAGCAGTTCTTC

cdr3_length: 15
clone_size: few
j_call: TRBJ1-4
d_call: TRBD1
v_call: TRBV10-3
cdr3_aa: CAIRATGEPNEKLFF
cdr3_nt: TGTGCCATCAGAGCAACAGGGGAGCCTAATGAAAAACTGTTTTTT

cdr3_length: 14
clone_size: -
j_call: TRBJ1-5
d_call: -
v_call: TRBV7-2
cdr3_aa: CASSLGDFSQPQHF
cdr3_nt: TGTGCCAGCAGCTTGGGGGACTTTAGCCAGCCCCAGCATTTT

cdr3_length: 15
clone_size: -
j_call: TRBJ1-2
d_call: -
v_call: TRBV7-9
cdr3_aa: CASSYLPRDSYGYTF
cdr3_nt: TGTGCCAGCTCCTACCTCCCCAGGGATAGCTATGGCTACACCTTC

cdr3_length: 17
clone_size: few
j_call: TRBJ2-2
d_call: -
v_call: TRBV20-1
cdr3_aa: CSARDYHRDSLTGELFF
cdr3_nt: TGCAGTGCTAGAGATTATCACCGGGACTCCTTAACCGGGGAGCTGTTTTTT

cdr3_length: 13
clone_size: many
j_call: TRBJ1-2
d_call: -
v_call: TRBV18
cdr3_aa: CASSRSSNYGYTF
cdr3_nt: TGTGCCAGCTCACGTAGTTCTAACTATGGCTACACCTTC

cdr3_length: 17
clone_size: few
j_call: TRBJ2-5
d_call: TRBD2
v_call: TRBV7-2
cdr3_aa: CASSLVATGTIKETQYF
cdr3_nt: TGTGCCAGCAGCTTAGTGGCAACCGGGACTATAAAAGAGACCCAGTACTTC

cdr3_length: 12
clone_size: -
j_call: TRBJ1-2
d_call: -
v_call: TRBV20-1
cdr3_aa: CRPGTAIYGYTF
cdr3_nt: TGCAGGCCCGGGACGGCGATCTATGGCTACACCTTC

cdr3_length: 13
clone_size: many
j_call: TRBJ1-1
d_call: -
v_call: TRBV24-1
cdr3_aa: CATSQGEVTEAFF
cdr3_nt: TGTGCCACCAGCCAGGGTGAAGTGACTGAAGCTTTCTTT

cdr3_length: 14
clone_size: few
j_call: TRBJ2-2
d_call: TRBD1
v_call: TRBV5-1
cdr3_aa: CASSVTGETGELFF
cdr3_nt: TGCGCCAGCAGCGTTACAGGGGAAACCGGGGAGCTGTTTTTT

cdr3_length: 15
clone_size: few
j_call: TRBJ1-2
d_call: -
v_call: TRBV5-1
cdr3_aa: CASSLGPSMNYGYTF
cdr3_nt: TGCGCCAGCAGCTTGGGACCGTCTATGAACTATGGCTACACCTTC

cdr3_length: 14
clone_size: -
j_call: TRBJ1-1
d_call: -
v_call: TRBV7-9
cdr3_aa: CASSERGENTEAFF
cdr3_nt: TGTGCCAGCAGCGAACGGGGTGAGAACACTGAAGCTTTCTTT

cdr3_length: 13
clone_size: -
j_call: TRBJ1-1
d_call: TRBD1
v_call: TRBV12-3/TRBV12-4
cdr3_aa: CASRGTGRTEAFF
cdr3_nt: TGTGCCAGCAGGGGGACAGGGCGCACTGAAGCTTTCTTT

cdr3_length: 19
clone_size: few
j_call: TRBJ1-5
d_call: TRBD1
v_call: TRBV6-1
cdr3_aa: CASSDTYGTGRFGNQPQHF
cdr3_nt: TGTGCCAGCAGTGATACCTACGGGACAGGGCGGTTCGGCAATCAGCCCCAGCATTTT

cdr3_length: 16
clone_size: many
j_call: TRBJ1-2
d_call: -
v_call: TRBV27
cdr3_aa: CASSLLSGQSNYGYTF
cdr3_nt: TGTGCCAGCAGTTTATTATCGGGGCAGTCTAACTATGGCTACACCTTC

cdr3_length: 16
clone_size: -
j_call: TRBJ1-6
d_call: -
v_call: TRBV4-3
cdr3_aa: CASSQDYLGSNSPLHF
cdr3_nt: TGCGCCAGCAGCCAAGATTACCTTGGGAGTAATTCACCCCTCCACTTT

cdr3_length: 13
clone_size: -
j_call: TRBJ1-2
d_call: TRBD1
v_call: TRBV7-2
cdr3_aa: CASTPGQGDGYTF
cdr3_nt: TGTGCCAGCACCCCGGGACAGGGGGATGGCTACACCTTC

cdr3_length: 13
clone_size: -
j_call: TRBJ2-1
d_call: -
v_call: TRBV6-2/TRBV6-3
cdr3_aa: CASSFTLYNEQFF
cdr3_nt: TGTGCCAGCAGTTTCACACTGTACAATGAGCAGTTCTTC

cdr3_length: 14
clone_size: few
j_call: TRBJ1-4
d_call: TRBD1
v_call: TRBV12-5
cdr3_aa: CASGSGQLNEKLFF
cdr3_nt: TGTGCTAGTGGTTCGGGACAGCTTAATGAAAAACTGTTTTTT

cdr3_length: 15
clone_size: -
j_call: TRBJ2-2
d_call: -
v_call: TRBV3-1
cdr3_aa: CASSQAAPGTGELFF
cdr3_nt: TGTGCCAGCAGCCAGGCGGCCCCGGGGACCGGGGAGCTGTTTTTT

cdr3_length: 15
clone_size: -
j_call: TRBJ1-1
d_call: TRBD1
v_call: TRBV4-2
cdr3_aa: CASSLATGGAPEAFF
cdr3_nt: TGTGCCAGCAGCCTTGCGACAGGGGGCGCCCCTGAAGCTTTCTTT

cdr3_length: 12
clone_size: -
j_call: TRBJ1-2
d_call: TRBD1
v_call: TRBV7-2
cdr3_aa: CASRGQGFSYTF
cdr3_nt: TGTGCCAGCAGGGGACAGGGATTTAGCTACACCTTC

cdr3_length: 15
clone_size: few
j_call: TRBJ1-2
d_call: TRBD1
v_call: TRBV5-4
cdr3_aa: CASSEKGARIYGYTF
cdr3_nt: TGTGCCAGCAGCGAAAAGGGGGCCCGTATCTATGGCTACACCTTC